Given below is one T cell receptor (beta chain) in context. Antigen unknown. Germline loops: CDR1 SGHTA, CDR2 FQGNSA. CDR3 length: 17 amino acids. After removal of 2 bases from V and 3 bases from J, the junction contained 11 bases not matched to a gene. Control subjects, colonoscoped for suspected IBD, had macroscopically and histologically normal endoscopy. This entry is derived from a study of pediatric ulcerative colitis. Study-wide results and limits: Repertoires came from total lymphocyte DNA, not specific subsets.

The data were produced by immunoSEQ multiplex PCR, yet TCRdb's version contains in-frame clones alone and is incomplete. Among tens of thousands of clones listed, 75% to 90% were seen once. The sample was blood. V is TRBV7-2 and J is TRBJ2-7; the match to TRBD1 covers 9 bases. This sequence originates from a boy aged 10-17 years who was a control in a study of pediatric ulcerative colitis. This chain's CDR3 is CASSLYHTGGGSYEQYF. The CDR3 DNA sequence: TGTGCCAGCAGCTTATATCACACAGGGGGCGGTAGCTACGAGCAGTACTTC.